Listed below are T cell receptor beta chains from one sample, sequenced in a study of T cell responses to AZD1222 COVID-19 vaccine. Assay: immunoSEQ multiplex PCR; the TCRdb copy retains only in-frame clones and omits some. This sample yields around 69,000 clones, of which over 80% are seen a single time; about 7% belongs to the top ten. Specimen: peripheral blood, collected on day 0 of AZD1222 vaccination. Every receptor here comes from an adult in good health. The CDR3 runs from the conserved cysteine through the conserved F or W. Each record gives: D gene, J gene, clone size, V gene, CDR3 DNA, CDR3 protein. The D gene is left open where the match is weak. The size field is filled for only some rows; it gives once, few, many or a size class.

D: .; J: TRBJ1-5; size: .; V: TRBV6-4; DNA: TGTGCCAGCAGGACTAACAGAGATAGCAATCAGCCCCAGCATTTT; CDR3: CASRTNRDSNQPQHF
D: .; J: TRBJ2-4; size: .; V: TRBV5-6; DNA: TGTGCCAGCAGCTCATTGGATACTCTAGCCAAAAACATTCAGTACTTC; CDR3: CASSSLDTLAKNIQYF
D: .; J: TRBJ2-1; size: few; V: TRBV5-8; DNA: TGTGCCAGCAGCTTGGCCGGACAGTCTTTCAATGAGCAGTTCTTC; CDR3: CASSLAGQSFNEQFF
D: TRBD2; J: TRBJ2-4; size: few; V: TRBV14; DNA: TGTGCCAGCAGCCCCCTCTTCGCGGGGGTAGCCAAAAACATTCAGTACTTC; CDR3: CASSPLFAGVAKNIQYF
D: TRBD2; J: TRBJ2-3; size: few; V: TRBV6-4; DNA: TGTGCCAGCAGTGACAGGACTAGCGGCCAAGATACGCAGTATTTT; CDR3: CASSDRTSGQDTQYF
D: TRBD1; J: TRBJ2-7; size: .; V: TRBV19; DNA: TGTGCCAGTAGTATGGGGACAGGGATCTACGAGCAGTACTTC; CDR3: CASSMGTGIYEQYF
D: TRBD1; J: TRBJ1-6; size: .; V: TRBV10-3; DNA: TGTGCCATCAGTCCGGGACAGCATAATTCACCCCTCCACTTT; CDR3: CAISPGQHNSPLHF
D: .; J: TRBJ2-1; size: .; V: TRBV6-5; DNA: TGTGCCAGCAGTTACTCAGGGGAGCAGTTCTTC; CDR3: CASSYSGEQFF
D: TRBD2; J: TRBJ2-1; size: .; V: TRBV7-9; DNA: TGTGCCAGCAGGCAGAGCGGGGGGGCGAGGAAGTTCTTC; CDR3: CASRQSGGARKFF
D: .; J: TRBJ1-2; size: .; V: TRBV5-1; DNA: TGCGCCAGCAGCTTGGACGGTTATGGCTACACCTTC; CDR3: CASSLDGYGYTF
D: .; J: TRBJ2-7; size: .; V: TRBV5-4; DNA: TGTGCCAGCAGCCTGTCTTCATACGGGACAACCGAGCAGTACTTC; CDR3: CASSLSSYGTTEQYF
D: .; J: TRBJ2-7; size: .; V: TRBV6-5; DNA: TGTGCCAGCAGTGACTCTCCTTGGGAGCAGTACTTC; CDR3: CASSDSPWEQYF
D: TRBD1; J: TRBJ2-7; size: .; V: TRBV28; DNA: TGTGCCAGCAGCCGACGACAGGGTCGGGCTGAGCAGTACTTC; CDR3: CASSRRQGRAEQYF
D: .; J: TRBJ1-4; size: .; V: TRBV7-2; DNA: TGTGCCAGCAGCCCGACTCAGGGTGGAACTAATGAAAAACTGTTTTTT; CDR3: CASSPTQGGTNEKLFF
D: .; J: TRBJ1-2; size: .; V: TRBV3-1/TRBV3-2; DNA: TGTGCCAGCAGCCATGAACATATGGGGGGTCGGGGCTACACCTTC; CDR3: CASSHEHMGGRGYTF
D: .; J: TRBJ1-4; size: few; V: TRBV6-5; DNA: TGTGCCAGCAGTTACCTGGCAGGTGTGGAAAAACTGTTTTTT; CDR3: CASSYLAGVEKLFF
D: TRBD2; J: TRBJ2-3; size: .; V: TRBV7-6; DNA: TGTGCCAGCAGCTTAGAAGGGGCTAGCGGGGGCACAGATACGCAGTATTTT; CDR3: CASSLEGASGGTDTQYF
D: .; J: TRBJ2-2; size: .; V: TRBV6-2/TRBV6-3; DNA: TGTGCCAGCAGTTACCGCTTGGAGTGGGGGGAGCTGTTTTTT; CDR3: CASSYRLEWGELFF
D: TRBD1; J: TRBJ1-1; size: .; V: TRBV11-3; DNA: TGTGCCAGCAGCCGGGACAGGAACACTGAAGCTTTCTTT; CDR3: CASSRDRNTEAFF
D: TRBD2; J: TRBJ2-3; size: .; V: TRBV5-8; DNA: TGTGCCAGCAGCCCTAGCGGGGGATACACAGATACGCAGTATTTT; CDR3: CASSPSGGYTDTQYF
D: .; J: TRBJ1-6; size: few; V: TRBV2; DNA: TGTGCCAGCAGTGAAATCAGTGGGTCCCTCTATAATTCACCCCTCCACTTT; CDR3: CASSEISGSLYNSPLHF
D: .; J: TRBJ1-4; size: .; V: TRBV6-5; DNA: TGTGCCAGGGAAGGGAGGAAGGAAAAACTGTTTTTT; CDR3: CAREGRKEKLFF